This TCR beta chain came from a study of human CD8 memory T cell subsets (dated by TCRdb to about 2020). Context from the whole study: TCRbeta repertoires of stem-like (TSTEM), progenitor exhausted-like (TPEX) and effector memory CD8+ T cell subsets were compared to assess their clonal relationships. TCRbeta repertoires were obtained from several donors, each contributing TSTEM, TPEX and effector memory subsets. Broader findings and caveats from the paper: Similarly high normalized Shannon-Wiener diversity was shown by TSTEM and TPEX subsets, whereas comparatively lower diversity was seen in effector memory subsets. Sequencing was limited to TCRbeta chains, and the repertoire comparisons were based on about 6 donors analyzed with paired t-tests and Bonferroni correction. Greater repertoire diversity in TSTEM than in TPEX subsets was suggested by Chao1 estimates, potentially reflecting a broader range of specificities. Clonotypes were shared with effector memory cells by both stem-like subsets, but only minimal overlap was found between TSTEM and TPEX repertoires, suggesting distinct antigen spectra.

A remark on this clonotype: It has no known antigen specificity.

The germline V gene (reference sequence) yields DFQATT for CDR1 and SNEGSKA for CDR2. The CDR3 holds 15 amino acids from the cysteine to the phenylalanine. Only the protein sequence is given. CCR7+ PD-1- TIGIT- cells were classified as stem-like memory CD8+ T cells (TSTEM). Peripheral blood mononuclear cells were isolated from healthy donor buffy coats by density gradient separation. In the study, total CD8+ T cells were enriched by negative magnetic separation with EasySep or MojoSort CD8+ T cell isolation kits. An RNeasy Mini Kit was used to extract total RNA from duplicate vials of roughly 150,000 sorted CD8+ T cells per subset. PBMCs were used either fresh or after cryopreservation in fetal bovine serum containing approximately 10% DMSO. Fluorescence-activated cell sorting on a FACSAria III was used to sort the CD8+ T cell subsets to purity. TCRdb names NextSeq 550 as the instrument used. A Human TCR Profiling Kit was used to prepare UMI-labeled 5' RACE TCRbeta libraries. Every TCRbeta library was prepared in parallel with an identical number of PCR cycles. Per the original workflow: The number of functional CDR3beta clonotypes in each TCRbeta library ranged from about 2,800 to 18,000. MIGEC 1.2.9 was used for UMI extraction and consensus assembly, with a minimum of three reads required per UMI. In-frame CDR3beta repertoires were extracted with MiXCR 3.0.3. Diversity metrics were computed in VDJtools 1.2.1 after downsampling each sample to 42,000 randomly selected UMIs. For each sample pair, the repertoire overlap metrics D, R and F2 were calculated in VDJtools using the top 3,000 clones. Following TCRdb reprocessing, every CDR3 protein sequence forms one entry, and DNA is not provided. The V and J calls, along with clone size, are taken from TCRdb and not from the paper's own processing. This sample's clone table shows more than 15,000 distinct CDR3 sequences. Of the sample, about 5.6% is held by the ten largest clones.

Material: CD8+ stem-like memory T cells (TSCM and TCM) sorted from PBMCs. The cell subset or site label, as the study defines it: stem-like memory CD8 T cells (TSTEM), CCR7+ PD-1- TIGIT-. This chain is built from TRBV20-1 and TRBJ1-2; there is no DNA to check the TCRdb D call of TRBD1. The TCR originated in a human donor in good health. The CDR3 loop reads CSAWVPFVPGYGYTF.